This is a list of T cell receptor beta chains from one sample in a study of blood T cells in healthy people across ages. TCRdb ran MiXCR on the 5' RACE reads and lists one entry per CDR3 protein. This sample has roughly 1,500,000 distinct CDR3 sequences, with 30% to 35% found just once. The material sequenced was blood. These receptor sequences come from a woman aged 30 to 39 in good health. CDR3s include the opening cysteine and the closing phenylalanine or tryptophan. The D gene is left open where the match is weak. Clone size, where shown, is once, few, many, or a class for clones that have expanded.

>TRBD2|TRBJ2-1|NA|TRBV3-1
TGTGCCAGCAGCCGCGGAAGGACTAGCGGGGAAGGTATCAAGCAGTTCTTC
CASSRGRTSGEGIKQFF
>NA|TRBJ1-1|NA|TRBV6-1
TGTGCCAGCAGTGATTTCGGGGGGGATTTAGGGTACAATTGGCACGCTGAAGCTTTCTTT
CASSDFGGDLGYNWHAEAFF
>NA|TRBJ2-7|NA|TRBV20-1
TGCAGTGCTAGACCACTCAAGGGCATCCCTTACTTC
CSARPLKGIPYF
>TRBD1|TRBJ1-2|NA|TRBV27
TGTGCCAGCAGTACGGGGACAGGAAACCTCTATGGCTACACCTTC
CASSTGTGNLYGYTF
>TRBD2|TRBJ2-1|once|TRBV12-3/TRBV12-4
TGTGCCAGCAGTAGAGAAGCGGGACTAGGGAATGAGCAGTTCTTC
CASSREAGLGNEQFF
>TRBD1|TRBJ2-7|few|TRBV3-1
TGTGCCAGCAGCCACCGGCGGGACAGGGTCCCCGAGCAGTACTTC
CASSHRRDRVPEQYF
>NA|TRBJ2-7|NA|TRBV7-9
TGTGCCAGCAGCCGTGGGCTAGCATACGACGAGCAGTACTTC
CASSRGLAYDEQYF
>NA|TRBJ2-3|few|TRBV20-1
TGCAGTGGCCCTACACGGTCATTAGCGGCAGATACGCAGTATTTT
CSGPTRSLAADTQYF
>NA|TRBJ2-7|NA|TRBV27
TGTGCCAGCAGTCTCGGGTTTAACTACGAGCAGTACTTC
CASSLGFNYEQYF
>TRBD1|TRBJ2-6|once|TRBV4-1
TGCGCCAGCAGCCTCCAGGACAGGGCTGACGGGGCCAACGTCCTGACTTTC
CASSLQDRADGANVLTF
>NA|TRBJ1-5|NA|TRBV4-1
TGCGCCAGCAGCCAAATAGCGGGTCAGCCCCAGCATTTT
CASSQIAGQPQHF
>NA|TRBJ1-5|NA|TRBV5-1
TGCGCCAGCAGCCGTGGCGGGCCCTATCAGCCCCAGCATTTT
CASSRGGPYQPQHF
>NA|TRBJ1-2|NA|TRBV29-1
TGCAGCGTGAGTCAGGGGTCGGCTCGCTATGGCTACACCTTC
CSVSQGSARYGYTF
>NA|TRBJ1-4|NA|TRBV20-1
TGCAGTGCTACCAGGGGAGGGGGAGCAACTAATGAAAAACTGTTTTTT
CSATRGGGATNEKLFF
>NA|TRBJ1-1|NA|TRBV29-1
TGCAGCGTTGGGGGACGGGGGCCGGAAGGTCGAGCTTTCTTT
CSVGGRGPEGRAFF
>NA|TRBJ2-7|few|TRBV20-1
TGCAGTGCTAGATTTCCAGGGACGTACGAGCAGTACTTC
CSARFPGTYEQYF
>TRBD2|TRBJ2-5|many|TRBV7-9
TGTGCCAGCAGCTTCTCTAGCGGGGGGTCAAGGCAAGAGACCCAGTACTTC
CASSFSSGGSRQETQYF
>TRBD1|TRBJ2-5|NA|TRBV2
TGTGCCAGCAGTCCACAGACAGGGGTAGGCCAAGAGACCCAGTACTTC
CASSPQTGVGQETQYF
>NA|TRBJ2-1|NA|TRBV27
TGTGCCAGCAGTTTAATCCCCCAGTGGGGGTCATACAATGAGCAGTTCTTC
CASSLIPQWGSYNEQFF
>TRBD1|TRBJ1-1|few|TRBV12-3/TRBV12-4
TGTGCCAGCAGTTTAGGGAAGGCAGGGGGATCCACTGAAGCTTTCTTT
CASSLGKAGGSTEAFF
>TRBD2|TRBJ2-3|many|TRBV20-1
TGCAGTGCTAGAGCCGTACCTGGGCGGGAGTGGGCAGATACGCAGTATTTT
CSARAVPGREWADTQYF
>NA|TRBJ2-2|few|TRBV5-1
TGCGCCAGCAGCTACGCCTCACTTGACACCGGGGAGCTGTTTTTT
CASSYASLDTGELFF
>TRBD1|TRBJ2-1|many|TRBV2
TGCGCCAGCAGCCGGGACAGCACCTACAATGAGCAGTTCTTC
CASSRDSTYNEQFF
>TRBD2|TRBJ2-3|NA|TRBV7-2
TGTGCCAGCAGCCAAAGCGGGAGAGGGTCGGATACGCAGTATTTT
CASSQSGRGSDTQYF
>NA|TRBJ2-5|NA|TRBV20-1
TGCAGTGCCAATGGCCTAGGAGAGACCCAGTACTTC
CSANGLGETQYF